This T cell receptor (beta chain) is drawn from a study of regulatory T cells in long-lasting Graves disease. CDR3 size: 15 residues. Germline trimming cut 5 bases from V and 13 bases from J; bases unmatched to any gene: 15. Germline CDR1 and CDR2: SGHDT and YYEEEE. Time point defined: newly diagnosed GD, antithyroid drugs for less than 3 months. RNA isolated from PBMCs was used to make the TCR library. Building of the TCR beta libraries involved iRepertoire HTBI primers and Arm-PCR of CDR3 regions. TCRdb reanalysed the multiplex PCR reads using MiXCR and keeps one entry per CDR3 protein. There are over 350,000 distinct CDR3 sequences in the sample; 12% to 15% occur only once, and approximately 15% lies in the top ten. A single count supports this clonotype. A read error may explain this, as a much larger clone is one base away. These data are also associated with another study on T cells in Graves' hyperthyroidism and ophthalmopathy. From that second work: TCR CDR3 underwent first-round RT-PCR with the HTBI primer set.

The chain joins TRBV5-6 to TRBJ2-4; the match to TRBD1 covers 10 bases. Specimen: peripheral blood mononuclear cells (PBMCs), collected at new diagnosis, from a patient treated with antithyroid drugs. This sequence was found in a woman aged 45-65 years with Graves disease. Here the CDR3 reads CASSPWTGGRNEQYF. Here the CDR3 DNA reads TGTGCCAGCAGTCCTTGGACAGGGGGAAGAAATGAGCAGTACTTC.